This T cell receptor beta chain was captured by sequencing in a study of blood T cell repertoires in COVID-19. Study information: The United States, Italy and Spain were the sources of the acute and convalescent COVID-19 samples. PBMCs, B-cell-depleted T cells, or T cells provided the cDNA or gDNA that made up the material.

The CDR3 has 15 residues. Germline loops: CDR1 LGHNA, CDR2 YSLEER. V trimming: 5 bases; J trimming: 0 bases; junction bases outside the gene matches: 4. Authors' analysis steps: From reference gene primer amplification, estimates of nucleated cell counts were derived. The assay was immunoSEQ multiplex PCR, and TCRdb's table has in-frame clones only and misses some. That table supplies the V and J calls and clone size; D and trimming were determined from the DNA. Of under 150,000 clones detected, roughly 80% appear once; the ten largest clones hold around 5.5%. This TCR was sampled from a man aged 35 to 55 with acute COVID-19. Sequenced material: PBMCs or T cells enriched from blood (not recorded which). This chain joins TRBV4-3 and TRBJ1-5; the match to TRBD1 covers 7 bases. CDR3 sequence (DNA): TGCGCCAGCAGCAGGGACAGCTATAGCAATCAGCCCCAGCATTTT. Translation: CASSRDSYSNQPQHF.